The 29 T cell receptor beta chains reported below all come from one sample, sequenced in a study of T cell responses to AZD1222 COVID-19 vaccine. The protocol was immunoSEQ multiplex PCR, while the TCRdb copy is restricted to in-frame clones and leaves out a portion. The sample yields about 56,000 clones, nearly 80% seen once. Sequencing was performed on peripheral blood, taken 28 days after the second AZD1222 dose. These TCRs come from an adult who received the AZD1222 COVID-19 vaccine.

This chain uses TRBV3-1 (or the pseudogene TRBV3-2) with TRBJ2-5; 10 bases match TRBD2. The length of the CDR3 is 14 residues. Germline CDR1 reads LGHDT; CDR2 reads YNNKEL (reference sequence). J gave up 2 bases and V 6 bases, and 3 bases lay outside the gene matches. CDR3 sequence reads: CASSASGSQETQYF. CDR3 nucleotides: TGTGCCAGCAGTGCTAGCGGGAGTCAAGAGACCCAGTACTTC.

The rearrangement joins TRBV5-6 to TRBJ2-5; no firm D call. Germline CDR1 is SGHDT and CDR2 is YYEEEE. The CDR3 loop spans 13 amino acids. Trimming removed 0 bases at V and 2 bases at J, with 5 bases between. The CDR3 is CASSLALQETQYF. The DNA of the CDR3 is TGTGCCAGCAGCTTGGCACTTCAAGAGACCCAGTACTTC.

Within the sample, this clone is medium-sized. This chain connects TRBV5-4 to TRBJ2-1; 7 positions agree with TRBD2. This CDR3 is built from 16 residues. With 2 bases clipped from V and 2 bases from J, the junction kept 7 bases outside the gene matches. Germline V lookup: CDR1 SGHNT, CDR2 YYREEE (reference sequence). CDR3 coding DNA: TGTGCCAGCAGCTTACAGACTAGCAGCCCCTACAATGAGCAGTTCTTC. As protein: CASSLQTSSPYNEQFF. The full variable domain, rest sourced from reference TRBV5-4 and TRBJ2-1, is ETGVTQSPTHLIKTRGQQVTLRCSSQSGHNTVSWYQQALGQGPQFIFQYYREEENGRGNFPPRFSGLQFPNYSSELNVNALELDDSALYLCASSLQTSSPYNEQFFGPGTRLTVL.

J is TRBJ1-1 and V is TRBV6-5; 7 bases line up with TRBD1. Germline V CDR1 and CDR2: MNHEY, SVGAGI. This CDR3 has 15 amino acids. V was clipped by 10 bases and J by 4 bases; unmatched bases: 15. The CDR3 DNA reads TGTGCCACCCGACAGGGTACCTTCGCGTCCACTGAAGCTTTCTTT. Protein: CATRQGTFASTEAFF.

V is TRBV12-3 or TRBV12-4 and J is TRBJ1-1; perhaps TRBD1 as D (6 bases). The CDR3 loop spans 13 amino acids. Between the trimmed V and J ends, which lost 9 bases and 5 bases, there was a span of 16 bases. The CDR3 here is CASQGQLSTEAFF. As DNA, the CDR3 is TGTGCCAGTCAAGGACAGCTCTCGACTGAAGCTTTCTTT.

The gene calls are TRBV3-1 (or the pseudogene TRBV3-2) and TRBJ1-1; D might be TRBD1 (6 bases). The CDR3 covers 15 residues. Germline V CDR1 and CDR2: LGHDT, YNNKEL (reference sequence). The ends were cut back, 3 bases at V and 7 bases at J, with 18 bases in the middle. The CDR3 sequence is CASSQTKGGVIEAFF. CDR3 DNA sequence: TGTGCCAGCAGCCAGACGAAAGGGGGAGTTATTGAAGCTTTCTTT.

The chain recombines TRBV6-4 with TRBJ2-1; TRBD2 matches 14 bases. Unmatched junction bases numbered 1, after V lost 6 bases and J lost 0 bases. Germline V gene lookup returns CDR1 MRHNA and CDR2 SNTAGT. This CDR3 contains 16 residues. The CDR3 nucleotides read TGTGCCAGCAGAGGGACTAGCGGGAGCTCCTACAATGAGCAGTTCTTC. It specifies CASRGTSGSSYNEQFF.

The V and J genes are TRBV6-6 and TRBJ2-7; 7 bases agree with TRBD2. The CDR3 covers 12 residues. Germline V lookup: CDR1 MNHNY, CDR2 SVGAGI (reference sequence). The ends lost 8 bases at V and 7 bases at J; junction bases unmatched: 8. This chain's CDR3 is CASREVSVEQYF. In DNA, the CDR3 is TGTGCCAGCCGGGAGGTCAGCGTTGAGCAGTACTTC.

J is TRBJ2-3 and V is TRBV28; D may correspond to TRBD1 or TRBD2 (5 bases each). This CDR3 has 12 amino acids. CDR1 and CDR2 (germline): MDHEN, SYDVKM. Trimming stripped 2 bases from V and 6 bases from J, with 6 bases between. CDR3 protein: CASSLGTDTQYF. The CDR3 region has the DNA TGTGCCAGCAGTTTAGGGACGGATACGCAGTATTTT.

V usage is TRBV7-9 and J usage is TRBJ1-1; no definite D call. V lost 5 bases, J lost 1 base, and 14 bases lay in between. Germline lookup yields CDR1 SEHNR and CDR2 FQNEAQ (reference sequence). The CDR3 contains 15 residues. DNA for the CDR3: TGTGCCAGCAGCCACGCTAAAGGGAGGAACACTGAAGCTTTCTTT. Protein product: CASSHAKGRNTEAFF.

The rearrangement uses TRBV29-1 and TRBJ1-5, with D unresolved. Trimming stripped 4 bases from V and 2 bases from J, with 9 bases between. The CDR3 contains 13 residues. From germline, CDR1 is SQVTM and CDR2 ANQGSEA. The CDR3, as DNA: TGCAGCGTTGCTATGGGAGGCAATCAGCCCCAGCATTTT. Residues: CSVAMGGNQPQHF.

The rearrangement joins TRBV27 to TRBJ1-5; tentative D call: TRBD1 (6 bases). V lost 7 bases, J lost 0 bases, and 19 bases lay in between. The CDR3 sequence is 17 residues long. Per germline, CDR1 MNHEY and CDR2 SMNVEV (reference sequence). The CDR3 DNA reads TGTGCCAGCACCTCCTTGGGGGCAGATTATAGCAATCAGCCCCAGCATTTT. Residues: CASTSLGADYSNQPQHF.

This clone was counted only a few times. The CDR3 DNA reads TGTGCCATCGACAGGGGGGTGAACACTGAAGCTTTCTTT. This translates into CAIDRGVNTEAFF. This chain links TRBV28 with TRBJ1-1; 9 bases are shared with TRBD1. This CDR3 has 13 amino acids. Germline CDR1 and CDR2: MDHEN and SYDVKM. V trimming: 10 bases; J trimming: 0 bases; junction bases outside the gene matches: 3.

V and J are TRBV10-1 and TRBJ1-4; D is uncertain. The CDR3 sequence is 12 residues long. The V gene lost 6 bases and the J gene lost 8 bases, with 10 bases spanning the gap. Germline-derived CDR1 and CDR2 are WNHNN and SYGVQD (reference sequence). The CDR3 sequence: CASSSIGEKLFF. The CDR3 DNA is TGCGCCAGCAGCTCCATAGGAGAAAAACTGTTTTTT.

This sequence joins TRBV19 and TRBJ1-5, with 7 bases matching TRBD1. Germline trimming cut 4 bases from V and 3 bases from J; bases unmatched to any gene: 6. Germline V CDR1 and CDR2: LNHDA, SQIVND (reference sequence). The CDR3 is 15 residues long. CDR3 loop: CASSTLGGVNQPQHF. CDR3 bases: TGTGCCAGTAGTACCCTAGGGGGCGTCAATCAGCCCCAGCATTTT.

The V call is TRBV3-1 (or the pseudogene TRBV3-2), the J call TRBJ2-3; tentatively, D is TRBD2 (5 bases). Trimming took off 5 bases at V and 9 bases at J, with 21 bases between the two ends. The CDR3 consists of 15 residues. Germline V gene sequence: CDR1 LGHDT, CDR2 YNNKEL (reference sequence). In nucleotides, the CDR3 is TGTGCCAGCAGCGCCCGGACTGTTGGCGAGGAGACGCAGTATTTT. Its translation is CASSARTVGEETQYF.

This clone has just a few counts. The CDR3 coding sequence is TGTGCCAGTAGTATCAGACGGAGCTACACCTTC. Translation: CASSIRRSYTF. The genes are TRBV19 and TRBJ1-2; D is unresolved. Per germline, CDR1 LNHDA and CDR2 SQIVND (reference sequence). The CDR3 loop spans 11 amino acids. Trimming removed 3 bases at V and 9 bases at J, with 8 bases between.

In this sample, this clone turned up a few times. V usage is TRBV29-1 and J usage is TRBJ2-3; TRBD2 matches 11 bases. The CDR3 is 15 amino acids. Germline lookup yields CDR1 SQVTM and CDR2 ANQGSEA. V trimming: 6 bases; J trimming: 2 bases; junction bases outside the gene matches: 7. CDR3 sequence: CSVLAGELSTDTQYF. CDR3 bases: TGCAGCGTACTAGCGGGGGAACTATCCACAGATACGCAGTATTTT.

V and J are TRBV11-2 and TRBJ1-4; 7 bases map to TRBD1. The CDR3 length is 18 residues. Trimming took 5 bases from V and 3 from J; bases not matched to a gene: 15. Germline V gives CDR1 SGHAT, CDR2 FQNNGV. CDR3 in DNA: TGTGCCAGCAGCCGCGCACAGGGGTCCTTAGCCCCTAATGAAAAACTGTTTTTT. Translating gives CASSRAQGSLAPNEKLFF.

This clone has only a few counts. The chain employs TRBV27 and TRBJ1-5, with D unclear. The CDR3 has 13 amino acids. Germline CDR1 is MNHEY and CDR2 is SMNVEV (reference sequence). The ends were cut back, 5 bases at V and 3 bases at J, with 8 bases in the middle. CDR3: CASSGRVNQPQHF. The CDR3 DNA is TGTGCCAGCAGTGGACGGGTCAATCAGCCCCAGCATTTT.

The chain couples TRBV19 to TRBJ1-2, with D possibly matching TRBD1 (6 bases). The V gene lost 6 bases and the J gene lost 3 bases, with 14 bases spanning the gap. CDR3 length: 14 amino acids. Germline V CDR1 and CDR2: LNHDA, SQIVND (reference sequence). CDR3 bases: TGTGCCAGTAGCCTACCGCAGGGGCACTATGGCTACACCTTC. Translating it yields CASSLPQGHYGYTF.

This clone was recorded only once. V is TRBV30 and J is TRBJ2-5; the match to TRBD2 covers 7 bases. The CDR3 has 12 residues. J lost 5 bases, V lost 8 bases, and 8 bases had no gene match. Germline V lookup: CDR1 GTSNPN, CDR2 SVGIG (reference sequence). CDR3 in DNA: TGTGCCCGGGGGAGGGAGGGGGAGACCCAGTACTTC. This encodes CARGREGETQYF.

The chain couples TRBV24-1 to TRBJ2-4, with a weak D call TRBD1 (5 bases). With 7 bases removed from V and 3 bases from J, the gap between germline ends came to 9 bases. The CDR3 runs to 13 residues. CDR1 is KGHDR, CDR2 SFDVKD, per germline. CDR3 sequence reads: CATSPQDKNIQYF. In DNA form, the CDR3 reads TGTGCCACCAGCCCACAGGACAAAAACATTCAGTACTTC.

Only a few counts were recorded for this clone. CDR3 region: CASSLSRVNYGYTF. Here the CDR3 DNA reads TGTGCCAGCAGTTTGAGCAGGGTGAACTATGGCTACACCTTC. This chain joins TRBV28 and TRBJ1-2; weak D call: TRBD1 (5 bases). This CDR3 comprises 14 residues. CDR1 is MDHEN, CDR2 SYDVKM, per germline. Between the trimmed V and J ends, which lost 3 bases and 2 bases, there was a span of 10 bases.

This rearrangement joins TRBV7-8 to TRBJ2-6; D possibly corresponds to TRBD2 (5 bases). CDR1 SGHVS and CDR2 FQNEAQ come from the germline V gene. CDR3 size: 20 residues. V shed 4 bases and J shed 0 bases, with 22 bases lying between them. The CDR3 protein is CASSSARTGQFSSGANVLTF. CDR3 DNA sequence: TGTGCCAGCAGCTCAGCCCGGACTGGGCAGTTCTCCTCTGGGGCCAACGTCCTGACTTTC.

The chain uses TRBV6-2 or TRBV6-3 and TRBJ1-4; no clear D. The V gene's germline CDR1 is MNHEY and CDR2 SVGEGT. The CDR3 has 13 amino acids. Trimming left V 2 bases short and J 8 bases short, with 9 bases between. CDR3 loop: CASSYDIAEKLFF. CDR3 DNA: TGTGCCAGCAGTTACGACATAGCCGAAAAACTGTTTTTT.

This clone appeared once. This chain connects TRBV18 to TRBJ2-3, with 10 bases that match TRBD2. The CDR3 runs to 17 residues. V gave up 0 bases and J gave up 4 bases; unmatched junction bases: 7. Germline assignment: CDR1 KGHSH and CDR2 LQKENI. The chain's CDR3 is CASSPPRSGRAADTQYF. The CDR3 DNA is TGTGCCAGCTCACCACCTCGCAGCGGGAGGGCCGCAGATACGCAGTATTTT.

The rearrangement uses TRBV4-1 and TRBJ1-4; maybe TRBD1 (5 bases). The CDR3 length is 17 residues. V lost 0 bases and J 5 bases, leaving 16 bases between the germline ends. CDR1 is MGHRA and CDR2 is YSYEKL in the germline V gene. This CDR3 is CASSQEPAGRGNEKLFF. DNA for the CDR3: TGCGCCAGCAGCCAAGAACCAGCAGGGCGGGGGAATGAAAAACTGTTTTTT.

This clone was recorded a few times. This chain joins TRBV6-5 and TRBJ1-2, with 8 bases fitting TRBD1. Germline CDR1 reads MNHEY; CDR2 reads SVGAGI. Trimming at V came to 2 bases and at J to 8 bases, leaving 13 bases not matched to a gene. CDR3 length equals 16 residues. In nucleotides, the CDR3 is TGTGCCAGCAGTTACAGTTTCCGGCAGGGGGCGCGAGGCTACACCTTC. It translates to CASSYSFRQGARGYTF.